This entry lists 7 T cell receptor beta chains sequenced from one sample in a study of T cell responses to AZD1222 COVID-19 vaccine. Produced via immunoSEQ multiplex PCR; TCRdb's table is partial and in-frame only. The table shows 95,000 to 100,000 clones, with around 87% occurring only once. The material was peripheral blood, obtained 28 days after the second AZD1222 dose. Receptor source: an adult who received the AZD1222 COVID-19 vaccine.

The genes are TRBV7-3 and TRBJ2-1; D remains unclear. V was shortened by 5 bases and J by 2 bases, with 13 bases between the two germline ends. CDR3 length equals 15 residues. The germline V gene encodes CDR1 SGHTA and CDR2 FQGTGA. CDR3 sequence reads: CASSTEIGAYNEQFF. The CDR3 region has the DNA TGTGCCAGCAGCACCGAAATTGGAGCCTACAATGAGCAGTTCTTC.

The V and J genes are TRBV28 and TRBJ1-5; D not certain. V was clipped by 5 bases and J by 1 base, with 9 bases between them. Per germline, CDR1 MDHEN and CDR2 SYDVKM. There are 14 residues in the CDR3. The CDR3 sequence is CASSRDKSNQPQHF. CDR3 in DNA: TGTGCCAGCAGTCGAGACAAGAGCAATCAGCCCCAGCATTTT.

The chain has TRBV12-5 and TRBJ1-1, with D unclear. The length of the CDR3 is 10 residues. CDR1 is LGHNT, CDR2 FRNRAP, per germline. V was cut by 7 bases and J by 11 bases, with 11 bases left in between. As DNA, the CDR3 is TGTGCTAGTGCTCTGAAAAGGGCTTTCTTT. Translating gives CASALKRAFF.

This clone was seen a few times. One end of the junction does not line up with germline, which may come from a read error. The J gene is TRBJ1-2, the V gene TRBV6-5; D gene unclear. The CDR3 consists of 13 residues. Per the germline V gene, CDR1 is MNHEY and CDR2 is SVGAGI. CDR3 coding DNA: TGTGCCAGCAGTAACTCGGACTTCCTGCGCTACACCTTC. Amino acids: CASSNSDFLRYTF.

This sequence joins TRBV7-3 and TRBJ1-5; D is possibly TRBD1 (5 bases). The CDR3 has 13 residues. Trimming pared 0 bases from V and 7 bases from J, leaving 7 bases between. CDR1 is SGHTA, CDR2 FQGTGA, per germline. Here the CDR3 reads CASSLTGDQPQHF. The CDR3 DNA reads as TGTGCCAGCAGCTTAACAGGGGACCAGCCCCAGCATTTT.

This chain links TRBV7-3 with TRBJ1-2; unclear D gene. Trimming stripped 2 bases from V and 8 bases from J, with 15 bases between. This CDR3 has 14 amino acids. Per the germline V gene, CDR1 is SGHTA and CDR2 is FQGTGA. The CDR3 DNA is TGTGCCAGCAGCTTAGGTAGTCATGTGGAGGGCTACACCTTC. Amino acid sequence: CASSLGSHVEGYTF.

The chain joins TRBV18 to TRBJ1-6; 7 bases are a match to TRBD1. The CDR3 consists of 15 residues. J lost 8 bases, V lost 3 bases, and 7 bases had no gene match. Germline values: CDR1 KGHSH, CDR2 LQKENI. CDR3 bases: TGTGCCAGCTCACCCACAGGGGTTGTCGATTCACCCCTCCACTTT. Translation gives CASSPTGVVDSPLHF. The variable domain in full, completed from reference TRBV18 and TRBJ1-6, reads NAGVMQNPRHLVRRRGQEARLRCSPMKGHSHVYWYRQLPEEGLKFMVYLQKENIIDESGMPKERFSAEFPKEGPSILRIQQVVRGDSAAYFCASSPTGVVDSPLHFGNGTRLTVT.